This section outlines one TCR beta chain sequence together with its context. Its antigen is not identified. The data were obtained in a study of cytomegalovirus exposure and HLA in healthy donors. PCR employed 60 Vbeta and 13 Jbeta primers. Assay: immunoSEQ multiplex PCR; the TCRdb copy retains only in-frame clones and omits some. Altogether over 55,000 clones are present, around 70% being singletons, with the ten largest covering around 7.6%. The study's findings and limits: As a later analysis revealed, the rate of TCR association differed by HLA locus, with DRB1 most and HLA-C fewest. The authors later linked a missense DCLRE1C variant to TCR beta V- and J-gene trimming. Reported findings show TCR beta sequences accurately forecast HLA-A and HLA-B alleles in most subjects.

The germline V gene has CDR1 KGHSH and CDR2 LQKENI. V dropped 0 bases and J dropped 3 bases, with 11 bases sitting between them. The CDR3 runs to 15 residues. Healthy bone marrow donors supplied every sample. Sequenced: PBMCs. The chain joins TRBV18 to TRBJ1-1, with D possibly being TRBD1 (5 bases). This sequence originates from a man aged 35 to 55 in good health and CMV-seropositive. CDR3 coding DNA: TGTGCCAGCTCACCACCGAATGGGGCGGACACTGAAGCTTTCTTT. This sequence encodes CASSPPNGADTEAFF.